This T cell receptor (beta chain) appears in the sequencing data of a study of radiotherapy plus CTLA-4 blockade in lung cancer. Overall study: Objective responses were documented in 15% to 20% of patients, with disease control in about 28%. Study-level points and caveats: Researchers report tumor-derived TCR clones expanding in blood after radiotherapy plus ipilimumab. How blood T cell clones changed early, along with interferon-beta, reportedly forecast response best.

Points on this clone: Antigen specificity is unknown.

Focal radiation with ipilimumab CTLA-4 blockade was given to patients with chemo-refractory metastatic non-small-cell lung cancer. This table comes from immunoSEQ multiplex PCR, and its TCRdb copy is limited to in-frame clones, with some not included. The sample includes tens of thousands of clones, about 88% of them seen just once. This CDR3 region has 15 residues. Germline V CDR1 and CDR2: SGHRS, YFSETQ. V gave up 4 bases and J gave up 0 bases; unmatched junction bases: 6. J is TRBJ1-1 and V is TRBV5-1, with 7 bases aligning to TRBD1. The sample consisted of peripheral blood, taken from a patient treated with radiotherapy plus ipilimumab. The source of this sequence is a human donor with non-small cell lung cancer that progressed on radiotherapy plus ipilimumab. The CDR3 loop is CASSGTGALNTEAFF. CDR3 DNA: TGCGCCAGCAGCGGTACAGGGGCGTTGAACACTGAAGCTTTCTTT.